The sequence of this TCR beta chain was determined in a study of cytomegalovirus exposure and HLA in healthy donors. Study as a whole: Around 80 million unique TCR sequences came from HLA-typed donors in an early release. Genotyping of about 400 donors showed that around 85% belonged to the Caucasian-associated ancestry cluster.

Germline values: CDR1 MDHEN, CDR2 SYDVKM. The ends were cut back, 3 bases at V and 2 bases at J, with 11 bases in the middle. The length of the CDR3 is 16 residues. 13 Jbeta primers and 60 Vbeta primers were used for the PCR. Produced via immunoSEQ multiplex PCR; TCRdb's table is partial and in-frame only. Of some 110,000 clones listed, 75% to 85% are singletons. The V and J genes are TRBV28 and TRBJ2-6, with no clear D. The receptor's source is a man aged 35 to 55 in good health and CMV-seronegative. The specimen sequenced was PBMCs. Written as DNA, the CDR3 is TGTGCCAGCAGTTTCGGTCGGCAGGCTGGGGCCAACGTCCTGACTTTC. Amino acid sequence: CASSFGRQAGANVLTF. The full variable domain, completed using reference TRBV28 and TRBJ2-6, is DVKVTQSSRYLVKRTGEKVFLECVQDMDHENMFWYRQDPGLGLRLIYFSYDVKMKEKGDIPEGYSVSREKKERFSLILESASTNQTSMYLCASSFGRQAGANVLTFGAGSRLTVL.